The rows below give T cell receptor beta chains drawn from one sample of a study of blood T cell repertoires in COVID-19. The method was immunoSEQ multiplex PCR; TCRdb's version includes in-frame clones alone and lacks a portion of them. The sample shows 150,000 to 200,000 clones, around 84% of them seen only once. Material: PBMCs or T cells enriched from blood (not recorded which). These receptors were collected from a man aged 40-49 years who had recovered from COVID-19. CDR3s include the opening cysteine and the closing phenylalanine or tryptophan. The order of the fields is CDR3 DNA, CDR3 protein, D gene, V gene, clone size, J gene. A D gene is named only where the DNA matches it firmly. Part of the rows lack a size; the others show once, few, many or a class for expanded clones.

TGTGCCAGCAGCCCGGATGGGGTGCAGGGTGCCCAGCATTTT | CASSPDGVQGAQHF | NA | TRBV5-4 | NA | TRBJ1-5
TGTGCCAGCAGCCCTACGGGCGACAGAGCTTTCTTT | CASSPTGDRAFF | NA | TRBV7-9 | NA | TRBJ1-1
TGTGCCAAGGAGCGGGGGGGAGTTTTTGGGGAGCAGTTCTTC | CAKERGGVFGEQFF | TRBD2 | TRBV27 | NA | TRBJ2-1
TGTGCCAGCAGCTTAGGGGGGGCCAAGCGGGGAAGGGGTACGCAGTATTTT | CASSLGGAKRGRGTQYF | NA | TRBV7-6 | NA | TRBJ2-3
TGTGCCAGCAGCCAAACGACAGGGCTGGCCACTGAAGCTTTCTTT | CASSQTTGLATEAFF | TRBD1 | TRBV14 | NA | TRBJ1-1
TGTGCCAGTAGTCTCGGGGAGGGTCTTAGCAATCAGCCCCAGCATTTT | CASSLGEGLSNQPQHF | NA | TRBV19 | NA | TRBJ1-5
TGTGCCAGCAGCTTGGGGGCAGGGCCTAACTATGGCTACACCTTC | CASSLGAGPNYGYTF | NA | TRBV5-4 | NA | TRBJ1-2
TGTGCCACCAGTCCTCCTGAATTAGCGGGGGGCACAGATACGCAGTATTTT | CATSPPELAGGTDTQYF | TRBD2 | TRBV24-1 | NA | TRBJ2-3
TGTGCCAGCAGCGTAGGCGTTAGCAATCAGCCCCAGCATTTT | CASSVGVSNQPQHF | NA | TRBV9 | NA | TRBJ1-5
TGTGCCAGCACTTGGGACACCCCGGGTACTGAAGCTTTCTTT | CASTWDTPGTEAFF | NA | TRBV2 | NA | TRBJ1-1
TGTGCCAGCAGTTTAAGGGACAGGGCGTACGAGCAGTACTTC | CASSLRDRAYEQYF | TRBD1 | TRBV27 | NA | TRBJ2-7
TGTGCCAGCGCGCGGGGGGATAGCTCCTACAATGAGCAGTTCTTC | CASARGDSSYNEQFF | TRBD2 | TRBV5-6 | NA | TRBJ2-1
TGTGCCAGCAGCCAAGGTCAGTCAAATTCACCCCTCCACTTT | CASSQGQSNSPLHF | NA | TRBV3-1/TRBV3-2 | NA | TRBJ1-6
TGTGCCAGCAGCGTAGCACCCCCGGGGGGGAAGCAAGAGACCCAGTACTTC | CASSVAPPGGKQETQYF | TRBD2 | TRBV9 | once | TRBJ2-5
TGTGCCAGCAGGCGCCAGGGGAGCACTGAAGCTTTCTTT | CASRRQGSTEAFF | NA | TRBV2 | NA | TRBJ1-1
TGTGCCAGTGGAAGACCGGGAGAAGCTTTCTTT | CASGRPGEAFF | NA | TRBV6-5 | NA | TRBJ1-1
TGTGCCAGTAGTATCCGGACTAGCGGGGGCCTAAAACCTTATACGCAGTATTTT | CASSIRTSGGLKPYTQYF | TRBD2 | TRBV19 | few | TRBJ2-3
TGTGCCAGCAGTTACTCAAGGGGGGGAATCAATGGCTACACCTTC | CASSYSRGGINGYTF | NA | TRBV6-5 | NA | TRBJ1-2
TGTGCCAGCAGCGTCTCCCGTAGGGGGGGTGGAGATGAGCAGTTCTTC | CASSVSRRGGGDEQFF | NA | TRBV5-8 | NA | TRBJ2-1
TGTGCCAGCAGTGAAATTTATGGGGGCATTAGGACTGAAGCTTTCTTT | CASSEIYGGIRTEAFF | NA | TRBV6-1 | few | TRBJ1-1
TGTGCCATCAGAGCCCCTGGGACAGCCCCGGGCTACACCTTC | CAIRAPGTAPGYTF | TRBD1 | TRBV10-3 | NA | TRBJ1-2
TGTGCCAGCAGCGCGGGAGGAATTGCCTACGAGCAGTACTTC | CASSAGGIAYEQYF | TRBD2 | TRBV5-6 | NA | TRBJ2-7
TGTGCCAGCAGCGTAGACAGGGATGAAAAACTGTTTTTT | CASSVDRDEKLFF | TRBD1 | TRBV7-7 | once | TRBJ1-4
TGTGCCAGCAGTGAGGACAGGGGGGTAGAGACCCAGTACTTC | CASSEDRGVETQYF | TRBD1 | TRBV2 | NA | TRBJ2-5
TGTGCCAGCAGTTTAGGCCTGGTTAGCAATCAGCCCCAGCATTTT | CASSLGLVSNQPQHF | NA | TRBV27 | NA | TRBJ1-5
TGTGCCAGCAGCGTGCGTGACAGGGGAGAAAATGAGCAGTTCTTC | CASSVRDRGENEQFF | TRBD1 | TRBV9 | NA | TRBJ2-1
TGTGCCAGCAGCTTAGCTGGAGGCTTCCCTGGTGGCTACACCTTC | CASSLAGGFPGGYTF | NA | TRBV7-2 | few | TRBJ1-2
TGTGCCAGCAGCCAAGGGGAGTATGCGGCTGGTGGCTACACCTTC | CASSQGEYAAGGYTF | NA | TRBV4-2 | NA | TRBJ1-2
TGTGCCAGCAGTTACCGGCAGGGTGGGGAGACCCAGTACTTC | CASSYRQGGETQYF | NA | TRBV6-5 | NA | TRBJ2-5
TGCGCCAGCAGCTCGCCGGACAGGGGGAAGGAGACCCAGTACTTC | CASSSPDRGKETQYF | TRBD1 | TRBV5-1 | NA | TRBJ2-5
TGTGCCAGCAGTTTTCCCGGTCAGCCCCAGCATTTT | CASSFPGQPQHF | NA | TRBV27 | many | TRBJ1-5
TGTGCCAGCAGCGGCGTCGACAGGGGTAGGACCGGGGAGCTGTTTTTT | CASSGVDRGRTGELFF | TRBD1 | TRBV4-2 | NA | TRBJ2-2
TGTGCCAGCAGCCGGGGAGACCTGAACACTGAAGCTTTCTTT | CASSRGDLNTEAFF | NA | TRBV3-1/TRBV3-2 | NA | TRBJ1-1
TGTGCCAGCAGCTTGGCCGACACCGGGGAGCTGTTTTTT | CASSLADTGELFF | NA | TRBV5-4 | NA | TRBJ2-2
TGTGCCAGTAGTATAGATACCGTAGCTAACTATGGCTACACCTTC | CASSIDTVANYGYTF | NA | TRBV19 | once | TRBJ1-2
TGCGCCAGCAGCTTGGTGCCCTCAGGGGTGATCGAGGAAGCTTTCTTT | CASSLVPSGVIEEAFF | NA | TRBV5-1 | NA | TRBJ1-1
TGTGCTAGTGGTTTGGTATCGGGACTAGCGGGGGAGACCCAGTACTTC | CASGLVSGLAGETQYF | TRBD2 | TRBV12-5 | NA | TRBJ2-5
TGTGCCAGCAGCCCCGCGGGGGCCCTTGGGAACACTGAAGCTTTCTTT | CASSPAGALGNTEAFF | NA | TRBV7-3 | NA | TRBJ1-1
TGTGCCAGAAATCCCGAAGACAGGGCTGACAATGAGCAGTTCTTC | CARNPEDRADNEQFF | NA | TRBV7-5 | NA | TRBJ2-1
TGTGCCAGCACCCAAGGGACAGTGAGGAACTATGGCTACACCTTC | CASTQGTVRNYGYTF | TRBD1 | TRBV6-5 | NA | TRBJ1-2
TGTGCCACCAGCAGAGGGGGCGGTAGTCAAGAGACCCAGTACTTC | CATSRGGGSQETQYF | NA | TRBV15 | NA | TRBJ2-5
TGTGCCAGTGATCGCGGGGGGGCCCTCTACGGTGAGCAGTTCTTC | CASDRGGALYGEQFF | TRBD2 | TRBV19 | NA | TRBJ2-1
TGTGCCAGCAGCTTGCAGGGGTCCACCAGGGAGCTGTTTTTT | CASSLQGSTRELFF | NA | TRBV5-6 | NA | TRBJ2-2
TGTGCCAGCGGCCGACAGGGTGGAGGCACTTACAATGAGCAGTTCTTC | CASGRQGGGTYNEQFF | TRBD1 | TRBV7-9 | NA | TRBJ2-1
TGTGCCAGCAGCGAGACGGGAGGTACGCAGTATTTT | CASSETGGTQYF | TRBD2 | TRBV3-1/TRBV3-2 | NA | TRBJ2-3
TGTGCCACGGCGACTAGCGGGGGGGCGAAGACCCAGTACTTC | CATATSGGAKTQYF | TRBD2 | TRBV24-1 | once | TRBJ2-5